This T cell receptor beta chain was recorded in a study of T cell clonality in common variable immunodeficiency (dated by TCRdb to between 2014 and 2016). CDR1 and CDR2 are drawn from the germline V gene (reference sequence): DFQATT, SNEGSKA. The CDR3 measures 13 amino acids from cysteine to phenylalanine. Shown are 30 bases from within the CDR3, in frame from base 1. V is cut by 0 bases and J by 1 base, and the space between the germline ends is 6 bases. Many counts were recorded for this clone. The antigen it binds to is not known. From the germline J gene comes the end of the CDR3, since the read stops 3 residues before it. Results and caveats for the whole study, not just this receptor: Fewer deletions and N-nucleotide insertions were reportedly observed in CVID TCRbeta sequences, and highly modified clones with 13 or more V deletions were reportedly absent from CVID TCRbeta sequences. Correlations of repertoire features with clinical complications were constrained by heterogeneity among patients within the CVID cohort. According to the authors, finding the cause of the higher clonality in CVID would require sequencing the repertoires of T cell subpopulations. TCRbeta clonality was higher in CVID subjects than in healthy controls (t-test p = 0.018), and the increase was most characteristic of about a third of subjects. CVID subjects shared fewer TCRbeta clones with each other than healthy controls did (p < 0.0001). Even though DNA input was equal, the average per sample came to roughly 80,000 unique sequences for controls compared with about 30,000 for CVID samples.

CVID samples and control samples contributed equivalent amounts of genomic DNA as sequencing input. For every sample, a 60 bp segment covering the rearranged TCRbeta CDR3 region was amplified and then sequenced. The immunoSEQ assay, a bias-corrected multiplex PCR combined with high-throughput sequencing, was used for TCRbeta amplification. On the authors' methods: Every unique nucleotide sequence was considered a clone and was annotated with V, D and J genes, copy number and frequency. Sequences were labeled productive if in frame, and non-productive if out of frame or containing stop codons. As previously described, clonality was calculated on the basis of Shannon's entropy. The predicted amino acid sequences of productive clones were used to derive the mean CDR3 Kyte-Doolittle hydropathy. Scaled V gene usage was hierarchically clustered using Manhattan distance and complete linkage with the R hclust function. Sharing of clones by CDR3 amino acid sequence was evaluated by resampling 12 repertoires per group over 100 rounds. The repertoires were screened for approximately 72 published EBV-specific TCRbeta sequences and around 240 published CMV-specific TCRbeta sequences. A couple of CVID samples yielding fewer than 10,000 sequences were excluded from analysis, leaving 42 CVID repertoires. The immuneACCESS repertoire file appears here via TCRdb, limited to in-frame rearrangements. These files lack a portion of the clones; in checked studies, under half of the deficit traces to unresolved V genes, and the cause of the others is not known. Clonal size and the V and J genes are those of that table, whereas D and trimming came from the DNA. This sample contains under 35,000 clones, none of which is a singleton. Approximately 3.9% of the sample rests with the top ten.

Most of the CVID patients and most of the healthy controls were of Caucasian heritage. Heparinized peripheral whole blood samples of about 4.5 to 9 ml were obtained from each donor. Genomic DNA from adults with common variable immune deficiency (CVID) and from healthy adult controls was used for sequencing of TCRbeta CDR3 repertoires. There were about 22 healthy adult volunteers in the control group (approximately 12 female and roughly 10 male), ranging in age from about 23 to 70 years, with a mean age of around 31. Diluted blood was density-centrifuged over Hypaque 1077 or Ficoll-Paque to isolate peripheral blood mononuclear cells. Genomic DNA was extracted from unsorted mononuclear cells by Qiagen column purification or by a centrifugation-based method.

This sequence originates from a person aged 18-70 years in good health. The chain links TRBV20-1 with TRBJ1-2; a confident D gene designation cannot be given. The sequencing sample was made of peripheral blood mononuclear cells. The CDR3 in this case is CSARDRVNYGYTF. Partial CDR3 DNA: TGCAGTGCTAGAGATAGGGTTAACTATGGC.